This T cell receptor (beta chain) comes out of a study of T cell responses to AZD1222 COVID-19 vaccine. J was trimmed by 3 bases and V by 1 base; bases with no gene match: 8. The length of the CDR3 is 18 residues. In germline, CDR1 is SGHVS, CDR2 FNYEAQ. TCRdb keeps only in-frame clones here, not all; method: immunoSEQ multiplex PCR. This sample has more than 150,000 clones, with approximately 90% found just once. Regarding this clone: Its antigen is undetermined.

Points from the study as a whole: The donors showed a predominance of white British ancestry and of females, with possible underestimation of clonal diversity. Spike-wide vaccine-associated CD4 TCRs dominated at 160-218 and 743-854.

V and J are TRBV7-6 and TRBJ2-1; 11 nucleotides agree with TRBD2. Material: peripheral blood, obtained on day 0 of AZD1222 vaccination. The receptor was isolated from an adult in good health. Here the CDR3 reads CASSLVPIAGGFYNEQFF. CDR3 nucleotides: TGTGCCAGCAGCTTAGTCCCCATAGCGGGAGGGTTCTACAATGAGCAGTTCTTC.